This entry lists 17 T cell receptor beta chains sequenced from one sample in a study of metastatic and nonmetastatic thyroid tumors. Each patient went into thyroid surgery without having received any treatment. TCRdb re-called the PCR reads through MiXCR. The sample includes 53,000 or so clones, approximately 20% of them seen just once. The specimen was blood. The receptor source for this set is a female donor with papillary thyroid cancer or a benign thyroid nodule (not recorded which). Some clones in this sample may be carry-over from other donors' samples.

This clone was found once. The genes are TRBV5-1 and TRBJ2-1; 7 positions match TRBD2. Germline V gene data show CDR1 as SGHRS and CDR2 as YFSETQ. This CDR3 is 16 amino acids long. V trimming: 9 bases; J trimming: 4 bases; junction bases outside the gene matches: 16. CDR3 DNA sequence: TGCGCCAACTGCTTGGACGGCCTAGCGGCGTACAATGAGCAGTTCTTC. It is translated as CANCLDGLAAYNEQFF.

This clone was counted many times. This rearrangement joins TRBV20-1 to TRBJ2-1, with 9 nucleotides matching TRBD2. Germline CDR1 DFQATT, CDR2 SNEGSKA (reference sequence). Trimming took 1 base from V and 3 from J; bases not matched to a gene: 7. This CDR3 region has 16 residues. This CDR3 is CSARASSGTNYNEQFF. The CDR3 coding sequence is TGCAGTGCTAGAGCGTCTAGCGGGACGAACTACAATGAGCAGTTCTTC.

This clone was observed many times. The chain has TRBV3-1 and TRBJ2-6; D uncertain. Germline lookup yields CDR1 LGHDT and CDR2 YNNKEL (reference sequence). Trimming left V 1 base short and J 4 bases short, with 11 bases between. The CDR3 spans 16 residues. CDR3 coding DNA: TGTGCCAGCAGCCAAGCGATCCACTCGGGGGCCAACGTCCTGACTTTC. It codes for CASSQAIHSGANVLTF.

In its sample, this clone was seen a few times. This may be a read error, as it is one base from a much larger clone. The V call is TRBV2, the J call TRBJ1-6; 7 bases map to TRBD1. The V and J ends lost 6 bases and 8 bases, in that order; junction bases with no gene match: 13. The CDR3 is made up of 16 amino acids. CDR1 is SNHLY, CDR2 FYNNEI, per germline. CDR3 protein: CASSEPTGPLDSPLHF. In nucleotides, the CDR3 is TGTGCCAGCAGCGAACCGACAGGGCCGTTAGATTCACCCCTCCACTTT. The full variable domain, with the rest looked up from reference TRBV2 and TRBJ1-6, is EPEVTQTPSHQVTQMGQEVILRCVPISNHLYFYWYRQILGQKVEFLVSFYNNEISEKSEIFDDQFSVERPDGSNFTLKIRSTKLEDSAMYFCASSEPTGPLDSPLHFGNGTRLTVT.

Turning to this clone: In this CDR3 the conserved last residue, phenylalanine or tryptophan, is missing, so a read error is likely. The chain carries TRBV2 and TRBJ2-7; 11 bases fit TRBD1. Germline V gene data show CDR1 as SNHLY and CDR2 as FYNNEI. CDR3 size: 15 residues. The V segment lost 6 bases and the J segment 1 base; nucleotides outside the gene matches: 5. The CDR3 reads CASRAGTGGSYEQYP. CDR3 coding DNA: TGTGCCAGCAGGGCCGGGACAGGGGGTTCCTACGAGCAGTACCCC.

This clone was recorded many times. V is TRBV28 and J is TRBJ1-6, with D hard to call. This CDR3 has 11 residues. V was clipped by 10 bases and J by 10 bases, with 11 bases between them. Germline CDR1 MDHEN, CDR2 SYDVKM. The chain's CDR3 is CATAGRSPLHF. CDR3 nucleotide sequence: TGTGCCACCGCGGGGAGGTCACCCCTCCACTTT.

This clone has more than one count but fewer than ten. With a much larger clone just one base away, this may be a read error. Other DNA sequences from this sample encode an identical CDR3 as well. This chain links TRBV7-9 with TRBJ1-2, with D hard to call. This CDR3 has 10 residues. Trimming pared 5 bases from V and 11 bases from J, leaving 9 bases between. Per the germline V gene, CDR1 is SEHNR and CDR2 is FQNEAQ (reference sequence). CDR3 sequence: CASSPGGYTF. The CDR3, as DNA: TGTGCCAGCAGCCCGGGTGGATACACCTTC.

Remarks on this clone: An end of the junction does not agree with germline; a read error may underlie this. The chain combines TRBV7-2 with TRBJ1-6, with D unresolved. This CDR3 is built from 14 residues. The germline CDR1 and CDR2 sequences are SGHTA and FQGNSA. The CDR3 reads CASSFASGGTPLHF. The CDR3 DNA is TGTGCCAGTAGCTTCGCCAGCGGAGGGACACCCCTCCACTTT.

The V and J genes are TRBV6-1 and TRBJ2-7; 10 bases agree with TRBD1. The CDR3 sequence is 13 residues long. The ends lost 7 bases at V and 5 bases at J; junction bases unmatched: 5. Germline lookup yields CDR1 MNHNS and CDR2 SASEGT. The CDR3 coding sequence is TGTGCCAGCATGGGGACAGGGGACCACGAGCAGTACTTC. Its protein is CASMGTGDHEQYF.

This clone has at least ten counts. V gene TRBV18 combines with J gene TRBJ2-1; 12 nucleotides line up with TRBD2. The germline V gene encodes CDR1 KGHSH and CDR2 LQKENI. This CDR3 is built from 15 residues. Unmatched junction bases numbered 3, after V lost 3 bases and J lost 6 bases. This CDR3 reads CASSPGLAGINEQFF. In nucleotides, the CDR3 is TGTGCCAGCTCACCCGGACTAGCGGGAATCAATGAGCAGTTCTTC.

In its sample, this clone was seen many times. The CDR3 loop reads CASSRDSTTNTGELFF. DNA of the CDR3: TGTGCCAGCAGCCGAGACAGCACTACGAACACCGGGGAGCTGTTTTTT. The rearrangement links TRBV11-1 to TRBJ2-2; maybe TRBD1 (5 bases). Trimming removed 5 bases from V and 0 bases from J, with 13 bases in between. Germline CDR1 SGHAT, CDR2 FQDESV (reference sequence). This CDR3 is 16 amino acids long. Complete variable domain (other parts from reference TRBV11-1 and TRBJ2-2): EAEVAQSPRYKITEKSQAVAFWCDPISGHATLYWYRQILGQGPELLVQFQDESVVDDSQLPKDRFSAERLKGVDSTLKIQPAELGDSAMYLCASSRDSTTNTGELFFGEGSRLTVL.

This clone appeared many times. This chain joins TRBV5-1 and TRBJ1-1; D is unclear. The CDR3 consists of 14 residues. V lost 0 bases to trimming and J lost 5 bases, with 11 bases between them. Germline CDR1 is SGHRS and CDR2 is YFSETQ. The CDR3 DNA reads TGCGCCAGCAGCTTGGAGGGCGTTAGGACTGAAGCTTTCTTT. Residues: CASSLEGVRTEAFF.

In its sample, this clone was seen many times. This sequence joins TRBV20-1 and TRBJ2-7; unclear D gene. Trimming stripped 7 bases from V and 1 base from J, with 8 bases between. This CDR3 has 11 amino acids. CDR1 DFQATT and CDR2 SNEGSKA come from the germline V gene (reference sequence). This CDR3 reads CSGVGSYEQYF. DNA for the CDR3: TGCAGTGGGGTTGGATCCTACGAGCAGTACTTC.

This clone appeared many times. The same CDR3 can be traced to other DNA sequences in this sample. The CDR3 nucleotides are TGCGCCAGCAGCTTGGCCGGGCATGGGTCACCCCTCCACTTT. It specifies CASSLAGHGSPLHF. The chain combines TRBV5-1 with TRBJ1-6, with unresolved D. This CDR3 has 14 amino acids. Trimming took 0 bases from V and 10 from J, leaving 11 bases between them. Germline lookup yields CDR1 SGHRS and CDR2 YFSETQ.

There are many counts of this clone. The chain recombines TRBV20-1 with TRBJ2-3; 8 bases match TRBD2. The CDR3 sequence is 15 residues long. Germline CDR1 is DFQATT and CDR2 is SNEGSKA (reference sequence). Germline trimming cut 6 bases from V and 0 bases from J; bases unmatched to any gene: 8. Here the CDR3 reads CSAPAGESSTDTQYF. In nucleotides, the CDR3 is TGCAGTGCCCCAGCGGGAGAATCTAGCACAGATACGCAGTATTTT.

This clone was found many times. This chain uses TRBV20-1 with TRBJ1-1, with a possible D match to TRBD1 (6 bases). This CDR3 contains 17 residues. The V end lost 0 bases, the J end lost 3 bases, and 20 bases lay between the germline ends. The germline gives CDR1 DFQATT, CDR2 SNEGSKA (reference sequence). The CDR3 sequence: CSARDGFAPGEDTEAFF. In DNA form, the CDR3 reads TGCAGTGCTAGAGATGGATTCGCCCCAGGGGAAGACACTGAAGCTTTCTTT.

This clone was observed many times. The J gene is TRBJ2-1, the V gene TRBV2, with D possibly matching TRBD1 (6 bases). In germline, CDR1 is SNHLY, CDR2 FYNNEI. The V end was cut by 4 bases, the J end by 13 bases, with 20 bases between. The CDR3 runs to 14 residues. DNA for the CDR3: TGTGCCAGCAGTGTGGGTCTGCAGGGGAAGGCACAGTTCTTC. It specifies CASSVGLQGKAQFF.